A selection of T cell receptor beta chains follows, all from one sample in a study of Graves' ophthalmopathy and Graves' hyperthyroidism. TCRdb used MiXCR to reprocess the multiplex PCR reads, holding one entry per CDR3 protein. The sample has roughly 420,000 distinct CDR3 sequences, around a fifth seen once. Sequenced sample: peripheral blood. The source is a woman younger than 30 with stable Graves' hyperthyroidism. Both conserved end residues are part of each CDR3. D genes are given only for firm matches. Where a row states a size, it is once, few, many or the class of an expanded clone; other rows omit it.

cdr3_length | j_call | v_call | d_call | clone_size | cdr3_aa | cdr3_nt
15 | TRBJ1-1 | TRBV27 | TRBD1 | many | CASSPRRGQGTEAFF | TGTGCCAGCAGTCCACGCAGGGGGCAAGGCACTGAAGCTTTCTTT
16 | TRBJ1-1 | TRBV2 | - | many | CASSVLGGMVRTEAFF | TGTGCCAGCAGTGTTTTGGGGGGAATGGTTCGGACTGAAGCTTTCTTT
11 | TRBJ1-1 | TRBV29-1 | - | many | CSFRGNTEAFF | TGCAGCTTTAGGGGGAACACTGAAGCTTTCTTT
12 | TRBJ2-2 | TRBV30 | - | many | CAWNRVTGELFF | TGTGCCTGGAACAGGGTCACCGGGGAGCTGTTTTTT
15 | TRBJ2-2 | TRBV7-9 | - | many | CASSLTVPDTGELFF | TGTGCCAGCAGCTTAACCGTGCCCGACACCGGGGAGCTGTTTTTT
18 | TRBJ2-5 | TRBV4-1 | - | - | CASSHQRAGLRAQETQYF | TGCGCCAGCAGCCACCAGAGGGCAGGGCTAAGAGCCCAAGAGACCCAGTACTTC
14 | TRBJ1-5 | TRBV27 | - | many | CASSVVGGYQPQHF | TGTGCCAGCAGCGTCGTGGGGGGGTATCAGCCCCAGCATTTT
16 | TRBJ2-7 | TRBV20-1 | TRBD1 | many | CSARELTGASSWEQYF | TGCAGTGCTAGAGAACTGACAGGGGCCTCCTCCTGGGAGCAGTACTTC
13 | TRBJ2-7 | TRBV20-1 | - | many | CSARYWGSYEQYF | TGCAGTGCTAGGTATTGGGGTTCCTACGAGCAGTACTTC
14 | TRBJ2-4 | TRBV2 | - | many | CASGRGIAKNIKYF | TGTGCCAGCGGTAGAGGCATAGCCAAAAACATTAAGTACTTC
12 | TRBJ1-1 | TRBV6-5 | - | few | CASSFDGTEAFF | TGTGCCAGCAGTTTCGACGGGACAGAAGCTTTCTTT
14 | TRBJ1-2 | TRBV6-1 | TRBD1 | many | CASSHGTGWYGYTF | TGTGCCAGCAGCCACGGGACAGGGTGGTATGGCTACACCTTC
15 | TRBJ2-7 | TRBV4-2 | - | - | CASSQESGVTYEQYF | TGTGCCAGCAGCCAAGAATCAGGAGTCACCTACGAGCAGTACTTC
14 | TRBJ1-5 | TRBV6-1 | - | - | CASSEWGRDKPQHF | TGTGCCAGCAGTGAATGGGGTAGGGATAAGCCCCAGCATTTT
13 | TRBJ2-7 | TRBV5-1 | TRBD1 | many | CASSLGTGVPFRF | TGCGCCAGCAGCTTGGGAACAGGGGTCCCATTTCGCTTC
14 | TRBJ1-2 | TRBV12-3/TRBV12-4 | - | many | CASRLQGADYGYTF | TGTGCCAGCAGATTACAGGGAGCCGACTATGGCTACACCTTC
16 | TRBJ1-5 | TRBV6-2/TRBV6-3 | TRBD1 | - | CASSEGQGWGNQPQHF | TGTGCCAGCAGCGAGGGACAGGGCTGGGGCAATCAGCCCCAGCATTTT
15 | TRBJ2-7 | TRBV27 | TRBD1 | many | CASSFGTGGRDEQYF | TGTGCCAGCAGTTTCGGGACAGGGGGAAGAGACGAGCAGTACTTC
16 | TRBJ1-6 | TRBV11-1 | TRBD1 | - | CASSRTGQLYNSPLHF | TGTGCCAGCAGCCGGACAGGGCAGCTGTATAATTCACCCCTCCACTTT
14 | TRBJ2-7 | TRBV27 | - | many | CARNWDRKTYEQYF | TGTGCCAGGAATTGGGACCGAAAGACCTACGAGCAGTACTTC
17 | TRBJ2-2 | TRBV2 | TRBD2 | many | CASSILAGGANTGELFF | TGTGCCAGCAGTATTCTAGCGGGAGGAGCGAACACCGGGGAGCTGTTTTTT
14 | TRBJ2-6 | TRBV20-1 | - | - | CSADSGAGANVLTF | TGCAGTGCTGACTCAGGGGCTGGGGCCAACGTCCTGACTTTC
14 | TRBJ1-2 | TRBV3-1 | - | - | CASSQDGQLDGYTF | TGTGCCAGCAGCCAAGATGGACAGCTGGATGGCTACACCTTC
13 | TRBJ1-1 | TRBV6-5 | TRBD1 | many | CASRGGAYTEAFF | TGTGCCAGCAGAGGGGGCGCGTACACTGAAGCTTTCTTT
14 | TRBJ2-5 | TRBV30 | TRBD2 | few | CAWRDRRELETQYF | TGTGCCTGGAGAGATAGGCGGGAGCTAGAGACCCAGTACTTC
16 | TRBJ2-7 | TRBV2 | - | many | CASSEAPRSGSHEQYF | TGTGCCAGCAGTGAAGCGCCGCGGAGTGGGTCCCACGAGCAGTACTTC
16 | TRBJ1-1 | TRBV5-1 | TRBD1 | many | CASTTRGTGPNTEAFF | TGCGCCAGCACCACTCGTGGGACAGGGCCGAACACTGAAGCTTTCTTT
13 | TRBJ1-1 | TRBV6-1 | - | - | CASSKSPDTEAFF | TGTGCCAGCAGTAAATCACCGGACACTGAAGCTTTCTTT
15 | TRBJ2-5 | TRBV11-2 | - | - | CASSLQGALEETQYF | TGTGCCAGCAGCTTGCAGGGAGCCCTGGAAGAGACCCAGTACTTC
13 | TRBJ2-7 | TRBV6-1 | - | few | CATWGVPNYEQYF | TGTGCTACGTGGGGCGTCCCGAATTACGAGCAGTACTTC
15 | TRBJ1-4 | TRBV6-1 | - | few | CASTPRLGTNEKLFF | TGTGCCAGCACTCCCCGTTTGGGAACTAATGAAAAACTGTTTTTT
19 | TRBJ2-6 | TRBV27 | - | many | CASSPSRVERPSGANVLTF | TGTGCCAGCAGTCCGTCCCGCGTGGAACGACCCTCTGGGGCCAACGTCCTGACTTTC
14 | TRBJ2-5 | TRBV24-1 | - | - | CATSDLRQGMTQYF | TGTGCCACCAGTGATTTAAGGCAGGGAATGACCCAGTACTTC
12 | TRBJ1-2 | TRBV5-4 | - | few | CASSADGYGYTF | TGTGCCAGCAGTGCGGACGGCTATGGCTACACCTTC
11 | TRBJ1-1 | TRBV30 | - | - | CAWSVNTEAFF | TGTGCCTGGAGTGTCAACACTGAAGCTTTCTTT
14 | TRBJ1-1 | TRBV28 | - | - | CASNKTPLNTEAFF | TGTGCCAGCAACAAGACGCCACTGAACACTGAAGCTTTCTTT
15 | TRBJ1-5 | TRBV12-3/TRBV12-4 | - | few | CASSLLTGPAQPQHF | TGTGCCAGCAGTTTACTAACAGGGCCAGCTCAGCCCCAGCATTTT
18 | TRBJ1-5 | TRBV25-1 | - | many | CASSGGLGGLDSNQPQHF | TGTGCCAGCAGTGGGGGGTTGGGAGGTCTCGATAGCAATCAGCCCCAGCATTTT
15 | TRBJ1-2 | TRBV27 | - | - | CASTPSGGIGYGYTF | TGTGCCAGCACCCCCTCGGGAGGGATTGGCTATGGCTACACCTTC
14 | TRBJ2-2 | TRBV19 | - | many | CASSLRPNTGELFF | TGTGCCAGTAGTCTCCGTCCGAACACCGGGGAGCTGTTTTTT
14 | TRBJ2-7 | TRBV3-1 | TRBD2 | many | CASSRQREGYEQYF | TGTGCCAGCAGCCGCCAGCGGGAGGGCTACGAGCAGTACTTC